The subject of this entry is one TCR beta chain. This clone came up a few times. Its specific antigen is unknown. Per-base quality was not reported, and no clone a single base away is much larger than it. Participants in the prospective study were enrolled through a virtual design, were aged about 18 to 90 years, and lived in roughly 25 United States geographic areas. Cohort assignment in the prospective study relied on participant-reported clinical history from a screening survey and a study questionnaire. In the prospective study, whole blood, serum and a nasopharyngeal or oropharyngeal swab were collected from each participant by mobile phlebotomists. Participants in the prospective study had the option to provide additional blood draws and questionnaires over a roughly 2-month period. Prospective study blood samples were shipped either frozen or at room temperature before DNA extraction. The CDR3 starts with the cysteine, ends with the phenylalanine, and has 14 residues. The DNA shown is the 42-base CDR3, in frame from base 1. The germline V gene (reference sequence) sets CDR1 to LNHDA and CDR2 to SQIVND. Trimming at the junction amounts to 6 bases on V and 6 bases on J, and the germline ends lie 14 bases apart.

The immunoSEQ Assay, a bias-controlled multiplex PCR, was used to amplify TCRbeta CDR3 regions from genomic DNA. The study's own analysis went as follows. Within the assay, amplification of reference gene primers was used to estimate how many nucleated cells each sample contained. To quantify the absolute abundance of each unique TCRbeta CDR3 rearrangement, sequence reads were collapsed and filtered. For each sample, productive Simpson clonality was calculated by taking the square root of Simpson's diversity index across productive rearrangements. TCRdb holds this immuneACCESS table with in-frame rearrangements only. Some clones are missing; in checked studies, unresolved V genes explain under half, and the rest has no known cause. V and J calls and clone size are copied from that table; D and trimming were computed from the DNA. In all, the sample holds under 250,000 clones, and roughly 85% of those were seen once. Approximately 9.6% of the sample comes from the top ten.

This sample is drawn from a study of blood T cell repertoires in COVID-19 (dated by TCRdb to the early 2020s). For the wider study: The collaborator samples originated in the United States, Italy and Spain and spanned the acute and convalescent phases of COVID-19. The prospective study material was composed of cDNA or gDNA derived from T cells, B-cell-depleted T cells, or PBMCs. Deeply sampled blood TCRbeta repertoires from subjects exposed to, actively infected with, or recovered from COVID-19 were included in the dataset. The repertoires were released in a freely available public database intended as a resource for research on the immune response to SARS-CoV-2. Samples came from the ongoing ImmuneRACE study (first 160 participants) plus 1,254 subjects from 6 global collaborators. A de-identified subject ID, COVID-19 status, age in years and sex were almost always included in the sample metadata. Where HLA class I and class II types were available, the types were taken from metadata supplied by the sample provider, not from assay-based typing. Here is what the overall study found, with its caveats: The quantity of clinical and demographic metadata differed by source and by participant and was supplied without curation.

The sample comprised PBMCs or T cells enriched from blood (not recorded which). This receptor was identified in a woman in her forties or fifties with acute COVID-19. Recombination linked TRBV19 to TRBJ1-4; tentative D gene TRBD1, with 6 bases matching. The CDR3 protein sequence reads: CASSLQGHDEKLFF. The sequenced DNA: TGTGCCAGTAGCCTACAGGGTCATGATGAAAAACTGTTTTTT.